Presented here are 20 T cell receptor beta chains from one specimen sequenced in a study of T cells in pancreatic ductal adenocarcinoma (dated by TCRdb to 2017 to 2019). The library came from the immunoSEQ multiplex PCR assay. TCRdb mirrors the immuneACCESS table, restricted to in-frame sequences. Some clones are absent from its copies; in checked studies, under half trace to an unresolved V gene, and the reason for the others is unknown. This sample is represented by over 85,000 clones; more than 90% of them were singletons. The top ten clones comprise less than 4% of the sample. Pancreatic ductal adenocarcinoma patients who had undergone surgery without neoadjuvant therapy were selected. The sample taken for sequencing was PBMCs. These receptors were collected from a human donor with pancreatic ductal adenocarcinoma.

The CDR3 nucleotides are TGTGCCAGTAGTCCGGGAGCTAGCGGGTCCTACGAGCAGTACTTC. Translation: CASSPGASGSYEQYF. The gene calls are TRBV19 and TRBJ2-7; TRBD2 aligns across 8 bases. V gave up 5 bases and J gave up 1 base; unmatched junction bases: 7. The CDR3 is made up of 15 amino acids. The germline V gene has CDR1 LNHDA and CDR2 SQIVND (reference sequence). The full variable domain, in which reference TRBV19 and TRBJ2-7 provide the parts outside the CDR3, is DGGITQSPKYLFRKEGQNVTLSCEQNLNHDAMYWYRQDPGQGLRLIYYSQIVNDFQKGDIAEGYSVSREKKESFPLTVTSAQKNPTAFYLCASSPGASGSYEQYFGPGTRLTVT.

Written as DNA, the CDR3 is TGTGCCACTTCCCGGGTAGCAACTAATGAAAAACTGTTTTTT. This encodes CATSRVATNEKLFF. The chain uses TRBV6-5 and TRBJ1-4; D gene ambiguous. Germline V gene lookup returns CDR1 MNHEY and CDR2 SVGAGI. This CDR3 contains 14 residues. The germline V and J ends were trimmed by 10 bases and 0 bases, with 12 bases remaining between them.

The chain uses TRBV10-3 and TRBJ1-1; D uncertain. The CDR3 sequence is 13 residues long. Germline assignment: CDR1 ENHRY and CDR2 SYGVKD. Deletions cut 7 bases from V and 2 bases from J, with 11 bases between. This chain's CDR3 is CAITEEVNTEAFF. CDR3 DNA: TGTGCCATCACCGAAGAGGTAAACACTGAAGCTTTCTTT.

CDR3 DNA sequence: TGCGCCAGCAGCTTTTACAGGGGGAACAATGAGCAGTTCTTC. Translating it yields CASSFYRGNNEQFF. The V and J genes are TRBV5-1 and TRBJ2-1, with TRBD1 identical over 8 bases. Germline trimming cut 2 bases from V and 5 bases from J; bases unmatched to any gene: 3. Germline V gene sequence: CDR1 SGHRS, CDR2 YFSETQ. This CDR3 has 14 amino acids.

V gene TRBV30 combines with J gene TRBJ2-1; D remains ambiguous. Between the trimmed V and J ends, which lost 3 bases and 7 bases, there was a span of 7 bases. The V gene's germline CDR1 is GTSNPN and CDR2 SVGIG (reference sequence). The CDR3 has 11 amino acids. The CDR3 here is CAWSARNEQFF. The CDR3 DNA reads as TGTGCCTGGAGCGCCCGGAATGAGCAGTTCTTC.

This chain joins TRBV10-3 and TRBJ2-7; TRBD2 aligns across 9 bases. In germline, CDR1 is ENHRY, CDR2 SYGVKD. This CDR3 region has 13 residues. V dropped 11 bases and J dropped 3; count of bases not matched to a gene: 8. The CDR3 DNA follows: TGTGCCTTAAGTAGCGGGAGTGGCTACGAGCAGTACTTC. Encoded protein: CALSSGSGYEQYF.

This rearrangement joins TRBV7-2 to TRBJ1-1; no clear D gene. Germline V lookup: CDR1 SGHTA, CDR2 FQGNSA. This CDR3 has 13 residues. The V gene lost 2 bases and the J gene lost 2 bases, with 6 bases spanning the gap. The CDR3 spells CASSLSVNTEAFF. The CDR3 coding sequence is TGTGCCAGCAGCTTATCAGTTAACACTGAAGCTTTCTTT. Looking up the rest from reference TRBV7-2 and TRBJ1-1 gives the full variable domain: GAGVSQSPSNKVTEKGKDVELRCDPISGHTALYWYRQSLGQGLEFLIYFQGNSAPDKSGLPSDRFSAERTGGSVSTLTIQRTQQEDSAVYLCASSLSVNTEAFFGQGTRLTVV.

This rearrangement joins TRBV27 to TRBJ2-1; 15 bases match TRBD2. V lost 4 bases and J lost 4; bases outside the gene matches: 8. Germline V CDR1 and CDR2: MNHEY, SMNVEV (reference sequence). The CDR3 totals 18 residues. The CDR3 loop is CASSSGGLAGGRYNEQFF. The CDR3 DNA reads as TGTGCCAGCAGTTCCGGGGGACTAGCGGGAGGCAGGTACAATGAGCAGTTCTTC.

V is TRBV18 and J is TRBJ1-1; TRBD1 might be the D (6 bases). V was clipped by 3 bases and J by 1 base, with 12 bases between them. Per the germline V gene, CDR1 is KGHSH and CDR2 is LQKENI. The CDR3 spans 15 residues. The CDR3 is CASSPGAGRNTEAFF. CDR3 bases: TGTGCCAGCTCACCGGGGGCAGGCAGGAACACTGAAGCTTTCTTT.

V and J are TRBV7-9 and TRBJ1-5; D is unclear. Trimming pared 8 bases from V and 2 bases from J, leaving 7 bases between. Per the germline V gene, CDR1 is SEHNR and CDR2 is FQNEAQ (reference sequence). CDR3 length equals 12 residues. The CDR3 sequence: CASGRGNQPQHF. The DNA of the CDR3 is TGTGCCAGCGGGCGGGGCAATCAGCCCCAGCATTTT. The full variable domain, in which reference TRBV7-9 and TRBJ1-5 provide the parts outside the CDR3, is DTGVSQNPRHKITKRGQNVTFRCDPISEHNRLYWYRQTLGQGPEFLTYFQNEAQLEKSRLLSDRFSAERPKGSFSTLEIQRTEQGDSAMYLCASGRGNQPQHFGDGTRLSIL.

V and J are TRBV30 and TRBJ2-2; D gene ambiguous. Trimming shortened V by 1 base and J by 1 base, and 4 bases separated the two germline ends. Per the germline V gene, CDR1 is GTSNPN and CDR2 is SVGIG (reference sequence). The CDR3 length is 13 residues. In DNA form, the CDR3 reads TGTGCCTGGAGTGACGGGAACACCGGGGAGCTGTTTTTT. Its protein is CAWSDGNTGELFF.

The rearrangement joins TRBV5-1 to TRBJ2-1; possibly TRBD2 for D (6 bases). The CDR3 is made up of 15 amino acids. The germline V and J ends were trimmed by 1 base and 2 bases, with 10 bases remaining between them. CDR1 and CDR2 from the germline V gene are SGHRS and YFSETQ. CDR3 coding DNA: TGCGCCAGCAGCTTGTTGGCGGGGACCTACAATGAGCAGTTCTTC. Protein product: CASSLLAGTYNEQFF.

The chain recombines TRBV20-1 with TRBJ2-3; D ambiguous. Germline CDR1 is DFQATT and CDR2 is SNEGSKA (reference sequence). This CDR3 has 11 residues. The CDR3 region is CTPKPTDTQYF. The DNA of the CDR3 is TGCACCCCGAAGCCCACAGATACGCAGTATTTT.

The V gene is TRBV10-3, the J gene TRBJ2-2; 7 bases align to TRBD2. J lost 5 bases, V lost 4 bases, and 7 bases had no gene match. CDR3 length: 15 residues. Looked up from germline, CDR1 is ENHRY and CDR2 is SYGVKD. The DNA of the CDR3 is TGTGCCATCAGTGTGGGAGGGAGTAGGACCGGGGAGCTGTTTTTT. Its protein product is CAISVGGSRTGELFF.

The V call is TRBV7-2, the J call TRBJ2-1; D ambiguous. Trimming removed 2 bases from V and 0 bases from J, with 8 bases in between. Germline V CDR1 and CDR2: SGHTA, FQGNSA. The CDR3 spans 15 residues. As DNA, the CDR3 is TGTGCCAGCAGCTTAACTCAGGACTCCTACAATGAGCAGTTCTTC. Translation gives CASSLTQDSYNEQFF. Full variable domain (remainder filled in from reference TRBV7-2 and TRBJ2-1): GAGVSQSPSNKVTEKGKDVELRCDPISGHTALYWYRQSLGQGLEFLIYFQGNSAPDKSGLPSDRFSAERTGGSVSTLTIQRTQQEDSAVYLCASSLTQDSYNEQFFGPGTRLTVL.

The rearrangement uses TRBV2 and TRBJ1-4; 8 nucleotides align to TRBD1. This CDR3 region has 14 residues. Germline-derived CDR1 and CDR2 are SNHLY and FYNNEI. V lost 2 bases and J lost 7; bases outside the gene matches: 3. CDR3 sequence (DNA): TGTGCCAGCAGTGAACAGGGGGCGAGTGAAAAACTGTTTTTT. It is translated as CASSEQGASEKLFF. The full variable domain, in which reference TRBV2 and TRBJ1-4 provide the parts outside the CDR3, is EPEVTQTPSHQVTQMGQEVILRCVPISNHLYFYWYRQILGQKVEFLVSFYNNEISEKSEIFDDQFSVERPDGSNFTLKIRSTKLEDSAMYFCASSEQGASEKLFFGSGTQLSVL.

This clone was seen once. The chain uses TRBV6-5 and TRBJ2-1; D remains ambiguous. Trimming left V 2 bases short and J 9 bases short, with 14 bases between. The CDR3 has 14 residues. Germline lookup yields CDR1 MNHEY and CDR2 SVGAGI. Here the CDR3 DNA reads TGTGCCAGCAGTTACGGTGACTCCATGGGTGAGCAGTTCTTC. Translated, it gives CASSYGDSMGEQFF.

The CDR3 is CASSQEDRGWSEAFF. The CDR3 nucleotides are TGCGCCAGCAGCCAAGAGGACAGGGGGTGGTCTGAAGCTTTCTTT. This rearrangement joins TRBV4-1 to TRBJ1-1; 10 bases line up with TRBD1. Per the germline V gene, CDR1 is MGHRA and CDR2 is YSYEKL. The CDR3 sequence is 15 residues long. With V trimmed by 0 bases and J by 6 bases, 4 bases remained unmatched.

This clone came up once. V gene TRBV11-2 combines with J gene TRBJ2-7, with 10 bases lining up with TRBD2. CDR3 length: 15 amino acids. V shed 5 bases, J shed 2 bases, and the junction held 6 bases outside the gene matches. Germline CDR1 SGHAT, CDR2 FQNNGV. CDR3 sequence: CASSKTSGDTYEQYF. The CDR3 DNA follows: TGTGCCAGCAGCAAAACTAGCGGGGACACCTACGAGCAGTACTTC.

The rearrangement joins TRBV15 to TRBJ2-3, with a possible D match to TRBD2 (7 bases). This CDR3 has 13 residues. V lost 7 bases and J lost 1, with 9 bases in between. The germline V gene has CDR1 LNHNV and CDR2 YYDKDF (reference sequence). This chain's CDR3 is CATKGGGTDTQYF. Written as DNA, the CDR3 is TGTGCCACCAAAGGGGGGGGCACAGATACGCAGTATTTT.